This T cell receptor beta chain derives from a study of identifying expanded T cells in peripheral blood. Study-level points and caveats: About 1.2 clones differed between technical replicates, versus around 15 and 18 over time. Clone count variance between roughly 2-week samples rose with total template count.

Of note for this clone: Its antigen remains unknown.

The repertoire was sequenced with immunoSEQ multiplex PCR; TCRdb's copy has only in-frame clones and lacks some. The data show more than 75,000 clones, about 86% seen once. Sequenced: blood. The sequence was collected from a person aged 18 to 75 in good health.

This CDR3 reads CASSLLQGGKLFF. CDR3 sequence (DNA): TGTGCCAGCAGCTTACTACAGGGGGGAAAACTGTTTTTT. The V call is TRBV7-9, the J call TRBJ1-4; 8 bases are shared with TRBD1. The junction had 3 bases not matched to a gene; V was cut back by 2 bases and J by 10 bases. CDR3 length: 13 amino acids. The germline V gene encodes CDR1 SEHNR and CDR2 FQNEAQ (reference sequence).